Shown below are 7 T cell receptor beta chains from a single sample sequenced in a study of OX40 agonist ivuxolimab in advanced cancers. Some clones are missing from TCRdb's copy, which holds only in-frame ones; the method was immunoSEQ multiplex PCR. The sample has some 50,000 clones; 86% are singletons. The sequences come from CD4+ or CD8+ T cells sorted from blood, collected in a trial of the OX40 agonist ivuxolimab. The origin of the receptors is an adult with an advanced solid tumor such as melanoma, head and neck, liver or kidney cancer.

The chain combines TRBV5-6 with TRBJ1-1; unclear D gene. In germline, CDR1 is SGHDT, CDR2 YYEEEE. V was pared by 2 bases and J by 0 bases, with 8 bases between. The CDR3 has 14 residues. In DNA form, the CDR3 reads TGTGCCAGCAGCTTAAACATGCTGAACACTGAAGCTTTCTTT. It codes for CASSLNMLNTEAFF.

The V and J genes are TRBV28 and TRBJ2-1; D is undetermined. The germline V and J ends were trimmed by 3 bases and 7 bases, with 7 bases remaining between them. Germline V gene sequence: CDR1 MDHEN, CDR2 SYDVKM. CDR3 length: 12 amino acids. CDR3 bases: TGTGCCAGCAGTTTGGTGGGGAATGAGCAGTTCTTC. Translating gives CASSLVGNEQFF.

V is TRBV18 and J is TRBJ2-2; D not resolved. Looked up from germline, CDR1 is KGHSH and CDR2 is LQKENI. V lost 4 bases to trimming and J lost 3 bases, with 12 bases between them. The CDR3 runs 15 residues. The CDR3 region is CASSRQVEDTGELFF. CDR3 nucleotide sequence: TGTGCCAGCTCACGGCAGGTTGAAGACACCGGGGAGCTGTTTTTT.

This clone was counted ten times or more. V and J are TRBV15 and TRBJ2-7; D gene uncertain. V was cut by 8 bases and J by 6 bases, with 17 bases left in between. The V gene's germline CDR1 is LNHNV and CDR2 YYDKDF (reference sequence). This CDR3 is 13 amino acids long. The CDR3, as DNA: TGTGCCACCCAGCAGTACGGAGTGTCCGAGCAGTACTTC. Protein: CATQQYGVSEQYF.

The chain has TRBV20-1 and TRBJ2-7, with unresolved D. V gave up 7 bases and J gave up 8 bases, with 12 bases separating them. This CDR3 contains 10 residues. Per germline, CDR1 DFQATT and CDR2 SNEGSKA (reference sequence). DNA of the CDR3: TGCAGTGTGTGGTCCGGAAAGCAGTACTTC. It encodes CSVWSGKQYF.

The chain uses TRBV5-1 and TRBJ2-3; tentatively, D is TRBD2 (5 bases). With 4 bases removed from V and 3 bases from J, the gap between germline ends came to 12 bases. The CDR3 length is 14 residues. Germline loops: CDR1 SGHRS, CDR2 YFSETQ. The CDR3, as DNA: TGCGCCAGCAGCCCCGGGATTCCAACAGATACGCAGTATTTT. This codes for CASSPGIPTDTQYF.

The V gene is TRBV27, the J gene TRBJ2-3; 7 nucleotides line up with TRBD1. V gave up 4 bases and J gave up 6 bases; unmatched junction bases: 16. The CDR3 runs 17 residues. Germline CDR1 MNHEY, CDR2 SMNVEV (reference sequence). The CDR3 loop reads CASSSSRTGPKVDTQYF. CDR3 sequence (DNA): TGTGCCAGCAGTTCCTCAAGGACAGGTCCTAAAGTGGATACGCAGTATTTT.